The present T cell receptor beta chain was sequenced within a study of T cell responses to AZD1222 COVID-19 vaccine. Trimming took 5 bases from V and 4 from J, leaving 17 bases between them. Germline V gene lookup returns CDR1 SGHVS and CDR2 FNYEAQ. This CDR3 has 16 residues. Clones were read by immunoSEQ multiplex PCR, and TCRdb kept only the in-frame ones, dropping some. The table has tens of thousands of clones, 87% seen once. Worth noting for this clone: Its antigen is undetermined.

Study conclusions and caveats: Clonal diversity may have been underestimated, and the donors were mostly white British, with more females than males. Repertoires were sampled only after the peak T cell response.

This TCR came from an adult in good health. The input for sequencing was peripheral blood, taken on day 0 of AZD1222 vaccination. This chain joins TRBV7-6 and TRBJ2-2, with D unresolved. CDR3 sequence reads: CASSRPDVFGTGELFF. The CDR3 DNA reads TGTGCCAGCAGCCGCCCGGATGTGTTTGGCACCGGGGAGCTGTTTTTT.